This TCR beta chain was identified in a study of PD-L1 blockade in urothelial cancer. This CDR3 spans 15 amino acids. V gave up 6 bases and J gave up 2 bases; unmatched junction bases: 3. CDR1 MNHEY and CDR2 SVGAGI come from the germline V gene. The repertoire was sequenced with immunoSEQ multiplex PCR; TCRdb's copy has only in-frame clones and lacks some. The sample carries about 84,000 clones, 82% recorded once. This clonotype originated in a man between 65 and 85 years old with urothelial cancer. The chain uses TRBV6-5 and TRBJ1-4, with TRBD1 matching 10 bases. Sample: PBMCs, taken around atezolizumab (anti-PD-L1) treatment. The CDR3 spells CASSDRGRTNEKLFF. DNA of the CDR3: TGTGCCAGCAGCGACAGGGGGCGGACTAATGAAAAACTGTTTTTT.